Sequencing of this TCR beta chain was carried out in a study of control samples from healthy donors and cancer patients. Trimming cost V 5 bases and J 7 bases, with 8 bases left between them. The CDR3 is 12 residues long. Germline V gene sequence: CDR1 MDHEN, CDR2 SYDVKM. Assay: immunoSEQ multiplex PCR; the TCRdb copy retains only in-frame clones and omits some. The data show tens of thousands of clones, 88% seen once. This TCR was recovered from a woman between 55 and 75 years old with head and neck cancer. The chain recombines TRBV28 with TRBJ1-4, with D possibly TRBD1 on 5 matching bases. Material: PBMCs. Here the CDR3 reads CASSRGSEKLFF. CDR3 sequence (DNA): TGTGCCAGCAGTCGGGGGTCTGAAAAACTGTTTTTT.